This is a list of T cell receptor beta chains from one sample in a study of blood T cell repertoires in COVID-19. The assay was immunoSEQ multiplex PCR, and TCRdb's table has in-frame clones only and misses some. This sample yields 150,000 to 200,000 clones, of which about 89% are seen a single time; around 2.3% belongs to the top ten. Sequenced sample: peripheral blood. The receptors derive from a man aged 40-49 years with active or convalescent COVID-19. Both conserved end residues are part of each CDR3. The D gene is left open where the match is weak. The size field is filled for only some rows; it gives once, few, many or a size class.

>TRBD2|TRBJ2-1|TRBV3-1/TRBV3-2|few
CASSLGLAGGHEQFF
TGTGCCAGCTCGCTCGGACTAGCGGGGGGGCATGAGCAGTTCTTC
>TRBD2|TRBJ2-3|TRBV5-1|.
CASSLGGTSGTDTQYF
TGCGCCAGCAGCTTGGGTGGGACTAGCGGCACAGATACGCAGTATTTT
>.|TRBJ2-2|TRBV14|.
CASSQVRGGELFF
TGTGCCAGCAGCCAAGTTCGAGGCGGGGAGCTGTTTTTT
>TRBD1|TRBJ1-1|TRBV5-1|.
CASSPRTGGFGTEAFF
TGCGCCAGCAGCCCCAGGACAGGGGGGTTCGGCACTGAAGCTTTCTTT
>TRBD1|TRBJ2-2|TRBV19|.
CASSIGQGVSGELFF
TGTGCCAGTAGTATCGGGCAGGGGGTCAGCGGGGAGCTGTTTTTT
>.|TRBJ2-1|TRBV30|.
CAWSVEGSEQFF
TGTGCCTGGAGTGTGGAGGGTAGTGAGCAGTTCTTC
>TRBD2|TRBJ2-3|TRBV27|.
CASSSYGLQRLAGYGTDTQYF
TGTGCCAGCAGCTCCTACGGACTTCAAAGACTAGCCGGGTATGGCACAGATACGCAGTATTTT
>.|TRBJ2-2|TRBV28|.
CASSFFWAGAAGNTGELFF
TGTGCCAGCAGTTTTTTCTGGGCAGGGGCGGCCGGGAACACCGGGGAGCTGTTTTTT
>.|TRBJ1-1|TRBV19|once
CASSIYRRTEAFF
TGTGCCAGTAGTATCTACAGGAGAACTGAAGCTTTCTTT
>TRBD2|TRBJ2-7|TRBV7-3|.
CASSLLRAGDEQYF
TGTGCCAGCAGCTTACTCAGGGCGGGGGACGAGCAGTACTTC
>TRBD1|TRBJ1-5|TRBV5-8|.
CASRSGQGGRYSNQPQHF
TGTGCCAGCAGGTCGGGACAGGGGGGACGGTATAGCAATCAGCCCCAGCATTTT
>.|TRBJ2-3|TRBV6-4|.
CASSDRLPDVDTQYF
TGTGCCAGCAGTGACCGGTTGCCCGATGTAGATACGCAGTATTTT
>.|TRBJ1-2|TRBV6-5|.
CASRRGQTNYGYTF
TGTGCCAGCAGACGAGGACAGACGAACTATGGCTACACCTTC
>.|TRBJ1-5|TRBV28|.
CASSGGESFSNQPQHF
TGTGCCAGCAGTGGGGGGGAGAGTTTTAGCAATCAGCCCCAGCATTTT
>TRBD2|TRBJ2-2|TRBV2|.
CASRTSGQGTTGELFF
TGTGCCAGCAGGACTAGCGGGCAAGGGACCACCGGGGAGCTGTTTTTT
>TRBD1|TRBJ2-2|TRBV4-3|.
CASSQRTGGYLAGELFF
TGCGCCAGCAGCCAGAGGACAGGGGGGTACTTGGCCGGGGAGCTGTTTTTT
>.|TRBJ1-1|TRBV6-5|once
CASSAGARAFF
TGTGCCAGCAGCGCGGGGGCTAGGGCTTTCTTT
>.|TRBJ2-7|TRBV4-2|.
CASSQDIGSQYF
TGTGCCAGCAGCCAAGATATCGGTTCCCAGTACTTC
>TRBD1|TRBJ1-2|TRBV7-8|.
CASSETGTGVYGYTF
TGTGCCAGCAGCGAAACCGGGACAGGGGTTTATGGCTACACCTTC
>.|TRBJ2-7|TRBV6-2/TRBV6-3|.
CASSYERGTTPYEQYF
TGTGCCAGCAGTTACGAGAGGGGGACGACACCCTACGAGCAGTACTTC
>.|TRBJ1-5|TRBV5-8|.
CASSSGGAEGQPQHF
TGTGCCAGCAGCTCGGGGGGGGCGGAAGGTCAGCCCCAGCATTTT
>.|TRBJ1-1|TRBV2|once
CASIGEWGREEAFF
TGTGCCAGCATCGGGGAATGGGGTAGGGAGGAAGCTTTCTTT
>TRBD1|TRBJ2-3|TRBV9|.
CASSEGRGPDTQYF
TGTGCCAGCAGCGAGGGCAGGGGGCCAGATACGCAGTATTTT
>TRBD1|TRBJ1-1|TRBV18|.
CASSPRDRANTEAFF
TGTGCCAGCTCACCTAGGGACAGGGCTAACACTGAAGCTTTCTTT
>.|TRBJ1-2|TRBV11-2|.
CASSPTGRAGVYGYTF
TGTGCCAGCAGCCCCACGGGCAGGGCAGGAGTCTATGGCTACACCTTC
>TRBD1|TRBJ1-5|TRBV6-1|.
CASSGIAGQGARGNQPQHF
TGTGCCAGCAGTGGGATTGCAGGACAGGGGGCGCGGGGCAATCAGCCCCAGCATTTT
>.|TRBJ2-3|TRBV24-1|.
CATSDLGADTQYF
TGTGCCACCAGTGATTTGGGAGCAGATACGCAGTATTTT